These 26 T cell receptor beta chains were all obtained from the same sample, sequenced in a study of blood T cell repertoires in COVID-19. The repertoire was sequenced with immunoSEQ multiplex PCR; TCRdb's copy has only in-frame clones and lacks some. In the table there are about 300,000 clones, around 90% of which are singletons. The specimen was peripheral blood. These receptors all stem from a man aged 18 to 29 with active or convalescent COVID-19.

The chain combines TRBV5-4 with TRBJ2-3; the D gene is possibly TRBD2 (7 bases). The CDR3 consists of 15 residues. The germline CDR1 and CDR2 sequences are SGHNT and YYREEE (reference sequence). Trimming left V 1 base short and J 1 base short, with 10 bases between. Here the CDR3 DNA reads TGTGCCAGCAGCTTGAGGGAGGGGGGCACAGATACGCAGTATTTT. This translates into CASSLREGGTDTQYF.

The chain uses TRBV6-5 and TRBJ1-2, with 8 bases that match TRBD1. CDR1 is MNHEY and CDR2 is SVGAGI in the germline V gene. V shed 6 bases and J 10 bases; nucleotides not matched to a gene: 10. The CDR3 runs 13 residues. The CDR3 here is CASRDRVFSDYTF. CDR3 nucleotides: TGTGCCAGCAGGGACAGGGTTTTCTCTGACTACACCTTC.

This chain uses TRBV5-1 with TRBJ2-7; 7 bases map to TRBD2. The length of the CDR3 is 14 residues. Germline trimming cut 5 bases from V and 5 bases from J; bases unmatched to any gene: 10. Per germline, CDR1 SGHRS and CDR2 YFSETQ. The CDR3 reads CASRYSGGRDEQYF. CDR3 sequence (DNA): TGCGCCAGCAGATACTCCGGGGGGAGGGACGAGCAGTACTTC.

The chain recombines TRBV7-9 with TRBJ2-5; D not certain. V gave up 6 bases and J gave up 3 bases, with 11 bases separating them. The germline CDR1 and CDR2 sequences are SEHNR and FQNEAQ (reference sequence). The CDR3 is 13 amino acids. This CDR3 is CASSLPPKETQYF. CDR3 sequence (DNA): TGTGCCAGCAGTCTACCTCCCAAAGAGACCCAGTACTTC.

This clone showed up just once. The V and J genes are TRBV5-6 and TRBJ1-4, with D unclear. Germline V lookup: CDR1 SGHDT, CDR2 YYEEEE. The CDR3 sequence is 14 residues long. The V end was cut by 0 bases, the J end by 7 bases, with 10 bases between. CDR3 amino acids: CASSLAFRVEKLFF. The CDR3 DNA sequence: TGTGCCAGCAGCTTGGCTTTTAGAGTTGAAAAACTGTTTTTT. Looking up the rest from reference TRBV5-6 and TRBJ1-4 gives the full variable domain: DAGVTQSPTHLIKTRGQQVTLRCSPKSGHDTVSWYQQALGQGPQFIFQYYEEEERQRGNFPDRFSGHQFPNYSSELNVNALLLGDSALYLCASSLAFRVEKLFFGSGTQLSVL.

The chain links TRBV25-1 to TRBJ2-3; 7 bases align to TRBD2. With V trimmed by 3 bases and J by 7 bases, 13 bases remained unmatched. Germline lookup yields CDR1 MGHDK and CDR2 SYGVNS. The CDR3 length is 16 residues. This CDR3 reads CASSDPNGGTIYTQYF. The CDR3 coding sequence is TGTGCCAGCAGTGACCCAAATGGGGGGACTATATATACGCAGTATTTT.

The V call is TRBV27, the J call TRBJ2-1; 7 bases map to TRBD1. CDR1 and CDR2 (germline): MNHEY, SMNVEV (reference sequence). Germline trimming cut 2 bases from V and 2 bases from J; bases unmatched to any gene: 0. The CDR3 is 14 residues long. CDR3 nucleotide sequence: TGTGCCAGCAGTTTAAGGGGGCCCTACAATGAGCAGTTCTTC. Its translation: CASSLRGPYNEQFF.

The CDR3 bases are TGTGCCAGCAGCTTGAAATATGGAGCCACGTTTACCGGGGAGCTGTTTTTT. It specifies CASSLKYGATFTGELFF. V usage is TRBV7-6 and J usage is TRBJ2-2, with no clear D. The CDR3 length is 17 residues. Germline CDR1 and CDR2: SGHVS and FNYEAQ. V was cut by 3 bases and J by 5 bases, with 19 bases left in between.

The chain uses TRBV19 and TRBJ2-2; no clear D gene. Per the germline V gene, CDR1 is LNHDA and CDR2 is SQIVND (reference sequence). Trimming took off 5 bases at V and 6 bases at J, with 10 bases between the two ends. The CDR3 has 13 residues. DNA for the CDR3: TGTGCCAGTAGTCCCGTAACTCCCGGGGAGCTGTTTTTT. It encodes CASSPVTPGELFF.

This chain connects TRBV6-5 to TRBJ1-5; no clear D gene. Trimming left V 6 bases short and J 6 bases short, with 12 bases between. The germline CDR1 and CDR2 sequences are MNHEY and SVGAGI. CDR3 length equals 13 residues. CDR3 coding DNA: TGTGCCAGCAGACCGACGGCGGCTCAGCCCCAGCATTTT. Translation gives CASRPTAAQPQHF.

This chain connects TRBV7-8 to TRBJ1-5; the match to TRBD1 covers 7 bases. Trimming at V came to 3 bases and at J to 3 bases, leaving 2 bases not matched to a gene. This CDR3 has 14 amino acids. CDR1 SGHVS and CDR2 FQNEAQ come from the germline V gene. CDR3 nucleotides: TGTGCCAGCAGCTTGGGACAGATCAATCAGCCCCAGCATTTT. This gives the protein CASSLGQINQPQHF.

Only a few counts were recorded for this clone. The chain combines TRBV9 with TRBJ1-2; TRBD1 is a possible D gene (6 bases). CDR1 SGDLS and CDR2 YYNGEE come from the germline V gene. The CDR3 sequence is 13 residues long. Trimming removed 5 bases at V and 1 base at J, with 9 bases between. This CDR3 reads CASSTGHNYGYTF. CDR3 DNA: TGTGCCAGCAGTACAGGGCATAACTATGGCTACACCTTC.

The chain employs TRBV7-6 and TRBJ2-3; 11 bases align to TRBD2. Germline CDR1 and CDR2: SGHVS and FNYEAQ. The CDR3 spans 16 residues. The trim removed 2 bases at V and 2 bases at J, leaving 3 bases unmatched. CDR3 protein: CASSLLAGGLTDTQYF. CDR3 DNA: TGTGCCAGCAGCTTACTAGCGGGGGGCCTCACAGATACGCAGTATTTT.

The chain recombines TRBV28 with TRBJ2-1; tentatively, D is TRBD1 (5 bases). The germline CDR1 and CDR2 sequences are MDHEN and SYDVKM. The V and J ends lost 3 bases and 7 bases respectively, with 13 bases between them. The length of the CDR3 is 14 residues. Here the CDR3 reads CASSFRQGWNEQFF. The CDR3 bases are TGTGCCAGCAGTTTCAGGCAGGGCTGGAATGAGCAGTTCTTC. Complete variable domain (other parts from reference TRBV28 and TRBJ2-1): DVKVTQSSRYLVKRTGEKVFLECVQDMDHENMFWYRQDPGLGLRLIYFSYDVKMKEKGDIPEGYSVSREKKERFSLILESASTNQTSMYLCASSFRQGWNEQFFGPGTRLTVL.

The genes are TRBV12-5 and TRBJ2-2; D might be TRBD2 (5 bases). The CDR3 consists of 18 residues. The germline CDR1 and CDR2 sequences are LGHNT and FRNRAP. V shed 0 bases and J shed 6 bases, with 20 bases lying between them. The chain's CDR3 is CASGLVLSGRIWAGELFF. CDR3 nucleotides: TGTGCTAGTGGTTTGGTATTAAGTGGGAGAATATGGGCCGGGGAGCTGTTTTTT.

This chain joins TRBV3-1 (or the pseudogene TRBV3-2) and TRBJ2-5; 9 bases match TRBD2. Trimming took 6 bases from V and 3 from J; bases not matched to a gene: 5. The CDR3 covers 14 residues. CDR1 is LGHDT and CDR2 is YNNKEL in the germline V gene (reference sequence). This chain's CDR3 is CASSLGLAKETQYF. For the CDR3, the DNA is TGTGCCAGCAGTCTAGGACTAGCGAAAGAGACCCAGTACTTC.

This clone was seen a single time. The chain combines TRBV5-1 with TRBJ2-3; 9 nucleotides match TRBD2. Germline V gene lookup returns CDR1 SGHRS and CDR2 YFSETQ. Trimming cost V 0 bases and J 6 bases; bases outside gene matches: 2. There are 14 residues in the CDR3. The CDR3 region is CASSLGLAGDTQYF. The DNA for the CDR3 is TGCGCCAGCAGCTTGGGGCTAGCGGGGGATACGCAGTATTTT.

The J gene is TRBJ2-2, the V gene TRBV4-2, with D tentatively TRBD2 (5 bases). V gave up 3 bases and J gave up 1 base, with 6 bases separating them. Looked up from germline, CDR1 is LGHNA and CDR2 is YNFKEQ. This CDR3 spans 14 amino acids. CDR3 amino acids: CASSHAGNTGELFF. CDR3 sequence (DNA): TGTGCCAGCAGCCACGCGGGGAACACCGGGGAGCTGTTTTTT.

The CDR3 bases are TGCGCCAGCAGCTTGGCCACGGCGGGAGTAACAGATACGCAGTATTTT. Translation: CASSLATAGVTDTQYF. The rearrangement joins TRBV5-1 to TRBJ2-3, with TRBD2 identical over 7 bases. The germline CDR1 and CDR2 sequences are SGHRS and YFSETQ. The J segment lost 3 bases and the V segment lost 0 bases, leaving 7 bases of the junction unmatched. The CDR3 extends over 16 amino acids.

The V gene is TRBV6-5, the J gene TRBJ2-3; possible D gene TRBD2, 6 bases. V was trimmed by 4 bases and J by 0 bases, leaving 11 bases between them. CDR3 length equals 15 residues. The germline gives CDR1 MNHEY, CDR2 SVGAGI. CDR3 sequence: CASSLFGRSTDTQYF. For the CDR3, the DNA is TGTGCCAGCAGTTTATTCGGGAGAAGCACAGATACGCAGTATTTT.

The rearrangement uses TRBV19 and TRBJ1-2; possibly TRBD1 for D (6 bases). V was shortened by 4 bases and J by 1 base, with 19 bases between the two germline ends. The germline V gene has CDR1 LNHDA and CDR2 SQIVND (reference sequence). CDR3 size: 17 residues. The CDR3 region is CASSTLSWDTDNYGYTF. DNA of the CDR3: TGTGCCAGTAGTACCCTCTCTTGGGACACCGATAACTATGGCTACACCTTC.

The chain recombines TRBV6-1 with TRBJ1-5; D unclear. CDR3 size: 12 residues. The V gene's germline CDR1 is MNHNS and CDR2 SASEGT. The V end was cut by 2 bases, the J end by 6 bases, with 5 bases between. The CDR3 spells CASSEIFQPQHF. DNA of the CDR3: TGTGCCAGCAGTGAAATCTTTCAGCCCCAGCATTTT.

The chain recombines TRBV6-1 with TRBJ2-7; D not resolved. There are 12 residues in the CDR3. Germline V gives CDR1 MNHNS, CDR2 SASEGT. V lost 2 bases to trimming and J lost 4 bases, with 6 bases between them. The CDR3 DNA follows: TGTGCCAGCAGTGAAATTTCGTACGAGCAGTACTTC. Protein: CASSEISYEQYF.

The chain is built from TRBV5-1 and TRBJ2-2, with 9 bases lining up with TRBD1. CDR1 is SGHRS, CDR2 YFSETQ, per germline. J was trimmed by 6 bases and V by 6 bases; bases with no gene match: 6. This CDR3 has 14 amino acids. CDR3 coding DNA: TGCGCCAGCACCGGGACAGGGCTCGCCGGGGAGCTGTTTTTT. It codes for CASTGTGLAGELFF.

The gene calls are TRBV27 and TRBJ2-1, with a tentative D call TRBD2 (6 bases). Trimming shortened V by 10 bases and J by 0 bases, and 13 bases separated the two germline ends. CDR1 and CDR2 from the germline V gene are MNHEY and SMNVEV (reference sequence). This CDR3 has 14 residues. The CDR3, as DNA: TGTGCCACAAGGGACTTAGCCTCCTACAATGAGCAGTTCTTC. The encoded protein is CATRDLASYNEQFF.

The chain links TRBV7-3 to TRBJ2-3; possible D gene TRBD1, 6 bases. The CDR3 has 13 residues. Germline V gives CDR1 SGHTA, CDR2 FQGTGA. Trimming took off 5 bases at V and 8 bases at J, with 14 bases between the two ends. In DNA form, the CDR3 reads TGTGCCAGCAGCCAACAGGGTTTAGGTACGCAGTATTTT. This gives the protein CASSQQGLGTQYF. Filled out from reference TRBV7-3 and TRBJ2-3, the complete variable domain reads GAGVSQTPSNKVTEKGKYVELRCDPISGHTALYWYRQSLGQGPEFLIYFQGTGAADDSGLPNDRFFAVRPEGSVSTLKIQRTERGDSAVYLCASSQQGLGTQYFGPGTRLTVL.